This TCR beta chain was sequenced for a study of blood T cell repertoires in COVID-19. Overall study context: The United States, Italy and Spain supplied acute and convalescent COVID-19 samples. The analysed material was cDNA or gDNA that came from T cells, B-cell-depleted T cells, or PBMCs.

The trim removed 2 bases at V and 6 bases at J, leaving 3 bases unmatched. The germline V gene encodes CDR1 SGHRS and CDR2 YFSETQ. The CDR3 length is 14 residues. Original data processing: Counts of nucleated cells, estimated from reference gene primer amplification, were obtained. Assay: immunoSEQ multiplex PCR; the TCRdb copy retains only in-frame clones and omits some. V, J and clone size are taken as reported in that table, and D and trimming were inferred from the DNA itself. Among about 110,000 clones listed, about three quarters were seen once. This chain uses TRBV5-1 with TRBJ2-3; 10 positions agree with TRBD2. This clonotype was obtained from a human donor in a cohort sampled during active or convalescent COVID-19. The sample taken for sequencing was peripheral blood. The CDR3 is CASSLAGGYDTQYF. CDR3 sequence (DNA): TGCGCCAGCAGCTTAGCGGGAGGGTATGATACGCAGTATTTT.